This T cell receptor beta chain was retrieved from a study of T cell responses to AZD1222 COVID-19 vaccine (dated by TCRdb to the early 2020s). With regard to the full study: AZD1222 recipients given second doses at about 4 weeks or at about 12 weeks were pooled, since spike-specific TCR depth and breadth were not found to differ between the two schedules. TCR sequencing was performed for 230 to 250 trial participants, of whom 200 to 210 were given two doses of AZD1222 and roughly 25 were given two doses of MenACWY control vaccine. Trial participants were enrolled into age subgroups of 18-55, 56-69 and 70-plus years, which contained 148, 28 and 57 TCR-sequenced participants, respectively. Overall results and qualifications from the work: CD4 TCRs associated with the vaccine covered the entire spike protein, and the dominant responses were in regions 160-218 and 743-854. Participants were mostly white British, with more females than males. The authors suggested clonal diversity may have been underestimated. Conclusions about previously exposed vaccinees were limited because only a handful of AZD1222 recipients were SARS-CoV-2 seropositive at baseline. Reportedly, almost half of the unique spike-specific TCRs recognized epitopes lying outside the regions that are mutated in the B.1.351 and B.1.1.7 variants. After two AZD1222 doses, both the breadth and the depth of spike-specific TCRs were significantly higher than at day 0 and than in MenACWY recipients. In the small 56-69-year group, the increase in depth fell short of significance, most likely because of low power. Because no samples from the day 14 peak response were available, repertoires could be characterized only after the peak T cell response.

The CDR3 regions of human TCRbeta chains were analyzed by immunosequencing. Per the authors' processing: Repertoire TCRs were checked for matches against a reference library of SARS-CoV-2-specific TCRs that had been generated using the MIRA antigen-specificity platform. Breadth meant the fraction of unique TCRs that were SARS-CoV-2-associated, whereas depth meant the fraction of total T cells that were SARS-CoV-2-associated. Using the MIRA data, each spike-specific TCR was mapped to the spike region that the TCR reacts to and placed in a CD4 or CD8 class. Log10-transformed breadth and depth values were compared by one-way ANOVA with Sidak's multiple comparisons tests. TCRdb stores this immuneACCESS table with in-frame sequences only. Part of the clones is absent; in the studies checked, under half of the shortfall reflects unresolved V genes, and no reason is known for the rest. V, J and clone size are those of that table, while D and trimming were read from the DNA. This sample is represented by approximately 100,000 clones; about 88% of them were singletons. The top ten constitute roughly a sixth of the sample.

CDR1 SGDLS and CDR2 YYNGEE were looked up in the germline V gene. V is pruned by 4 bases and J by 0 bases, leaving 3 bases of the junction without a gene match. The CDR3 starts with the cysteine, ends with the phenylalanine, and has 15 residues. The retained sequence is limited to the CDR3, 45 bases, with the frame set at the first base. Explained via the paper, the time point label denotes: baseline before first vaccination. Samples from vaccinated people were obtained from the UK trials COV001 and COV002, which included a single-blind randomized controlled phase 2/3 trial of AZD1222 (ChAdOx1 nCoV-19) in healthy adults. Trial participant PBMC samples were collected at day 0 and day 28 after the second dose for TCRbeta chain sequencing. With regard to this clone: What antigen it recognizes has not been identified. There are no base qualities to consult, and no much larger clone falls within one base.

Sequences were derived from peripheral blood, sampled on day 0 of AZD1222 vaccination. This chain is built from TRBV9 and TRBJ2-1; 8 bases in the junction line up with TRBD1. The source is an adult in good health. The bases read TGTGCCAGCAGCCCCGGGACAGGCTCCTACAATGAGCAGTTCTTC. Protein translation: CASSPGTGSYNEQFF. With all but the CDR3 taken from the reference TRBV9 and TRBJ2-1 genes, the full variable domain is: DSGVTQTPKHLITATGQRVTLRCSPRSGDLSVYWYQQSLDQGLQFLIQYYNGEERAKGNILERFSAQQFPDLHSELNLSSLELGDSALYFCASSPGTGSYNEQFFGPGTRLTVL.